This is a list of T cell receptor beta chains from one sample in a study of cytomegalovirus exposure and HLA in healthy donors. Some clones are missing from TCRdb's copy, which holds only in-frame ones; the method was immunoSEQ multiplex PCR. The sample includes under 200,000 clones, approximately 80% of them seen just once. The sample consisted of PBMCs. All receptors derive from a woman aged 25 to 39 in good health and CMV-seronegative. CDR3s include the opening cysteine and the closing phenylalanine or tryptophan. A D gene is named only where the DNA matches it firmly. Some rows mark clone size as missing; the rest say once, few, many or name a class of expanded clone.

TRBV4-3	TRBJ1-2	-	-	TGCGCCAGCAGCCAAGTCCCCGGCGGCGGCGGCTACACCTTC	CASSQVPGGGGYTF
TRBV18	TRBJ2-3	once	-	TGTGCCAGCTCACCCAGAGATACGCAGTATTTT	CASSPRDTQYF
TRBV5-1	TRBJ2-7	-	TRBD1	TGCGCCAGCAGTCCGGGACAGGGGTCCTACGAGCAGTACTTC	CASSPGQGSYEQYF
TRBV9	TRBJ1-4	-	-	TGTGCCAGCAGCGAGAGACAGAAGCCTAATGAAAAACTGTTTTTT	CASSERQKPNEKLFF
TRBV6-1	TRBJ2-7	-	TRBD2	TGTGCCAGTCGGGGGGTGGGCTCCTACGAGCAGTACTTC	CASRGVGSYEQYF
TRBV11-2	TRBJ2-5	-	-	TGTGCCAGCAGCTCAGGGTTTGCGGAGACCCAGTACTTC	CASSSGFAETQYF
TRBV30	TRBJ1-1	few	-	TGTGCCTGGAGTGTACTAGGTGGGCGCCACACTGAAGCTTTCTTT	CAWSVLGGRHTEAFF
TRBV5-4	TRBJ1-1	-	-	TGTGCCAGCAGCTCGAGGGTCGGGGTGAACACTGAAGCTTTCTTT	CASSSRVGVNTEAFF
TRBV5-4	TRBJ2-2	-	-	TGTGCCAGCAGCTCCTGGACTCCCGCGAACACCGGGGAGCTGTTTTTT	CASSSWTPANTGELFF
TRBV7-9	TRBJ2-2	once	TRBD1	TGTTCCAGCAGCTCAACCGATTGGACAGGGGGCACCGGGGAGCTGTTTTTT	CSSSSTDWTGGTGELFF
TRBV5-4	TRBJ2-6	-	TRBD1	TGTGCCAGCAGCTCCCAGGGGGCGGGGGCCAACGTCCTGACTTTC	CASSSQGAGANVLTF
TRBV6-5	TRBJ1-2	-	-	TGTGCCAGCTCTTCGGGGGGTAACTATGGCTACACCTTC	CASSSGGNYGYTF
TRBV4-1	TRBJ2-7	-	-	TGCGCCAGCAGCCAAGACCCGGGGTATTCCGAGCAGTACTTC	CASSQDPGYSEQYF
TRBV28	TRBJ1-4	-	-	TGTGCCAGCAGGTCGGGGGACCCCACTGAAAAACTGTTTTTT	CASRSGDPTEKLFF
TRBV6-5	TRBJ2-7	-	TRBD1	TGTGCCAGCAGTTACTTGGGGACAGGGGGACCCTACGAGCAGTACTTC	CASSYLGTGGPYEQYF
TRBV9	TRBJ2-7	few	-	TGTGCCAGCAGCGTAGCAGAAACAGGGGAGCAGTACTTC	CASSVAETGEQYF
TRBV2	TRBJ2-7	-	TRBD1	TGTGCCAGCAAAGGATCCCGGGACAGGGGCTACGAGCAGTACTTC	CASKGSRDRGYEQYF
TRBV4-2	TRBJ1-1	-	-	TGTGCCAGCAGCCATGATGACAGTTCAAACACTGAAGCTTTCTTT	CASSHDDSSNTEAFF
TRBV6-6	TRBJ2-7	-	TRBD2	TGTGCCAGCACCCCGCTGCGGGGAGCGGGAGTCTACGAGCAGTACTTC	CASTPLRGAGVYEQYF
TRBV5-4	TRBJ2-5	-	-	TGTGCCAGCGGCGCGGGCCAAGAGACCCAGTACTTC	CASGAGQETQYF
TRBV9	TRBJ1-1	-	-	TGTGCCAGCAGTGCAAGGGAGACGTTGAACACTGAGGCTTTCTTT	CASSARETLNTEAFF
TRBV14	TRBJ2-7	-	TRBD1	TGTGCCAGCAGCCGTTGGACAGGGGGGTATGAGCAGTACTTC	CASSRWTGGYEQYF